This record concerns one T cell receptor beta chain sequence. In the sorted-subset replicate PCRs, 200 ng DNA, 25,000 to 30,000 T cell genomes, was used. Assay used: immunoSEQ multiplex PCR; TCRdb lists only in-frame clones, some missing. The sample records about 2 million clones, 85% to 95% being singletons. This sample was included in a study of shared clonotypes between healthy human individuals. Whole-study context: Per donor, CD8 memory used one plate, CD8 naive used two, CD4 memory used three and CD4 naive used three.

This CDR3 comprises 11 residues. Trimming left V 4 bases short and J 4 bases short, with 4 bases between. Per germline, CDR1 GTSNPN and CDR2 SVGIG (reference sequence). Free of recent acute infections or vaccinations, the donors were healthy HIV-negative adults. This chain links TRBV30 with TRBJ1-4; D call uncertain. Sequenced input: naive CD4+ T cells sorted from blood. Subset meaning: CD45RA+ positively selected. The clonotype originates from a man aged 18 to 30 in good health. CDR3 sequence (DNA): TGTGCCTGGAAAGATAATGAAAAACTGTTTTTT. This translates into CAWKDNEKLFF.